Listed here is a single T cell receptor beta chain. Its antigen remains unknown. Through a sample-barcoded 5' primer and a J-beta primer mix, a second PCR was run for about 7 to 12 cycles. A single record per CDR3 protein comes from TCRdb applying MiXCR to the 5' RACE reads. The sample carries over 600,000 distinct CDR3 sequences, roughly 20% recorded once. This sample is part of a study of blood T cells in healthy people across ages. Study observations and caveats: Naive CD4+ cell counts and diversity both ran higher in long-lived than in aged donors. TCR beta diversity per million T cells fell roughly linearly with age.

The study drew donors from healthy Caucasian individuals in Russia aged 6 to 90. The CDR3 extends over 14 amino acids. Germline V gene lookup returns CDR1 MGHDK and CDR2 SYGVNS. V was trimmed by 4 bases and J by 7 bases, leaving 15 bases between them. The sample was blood. This clonotype was sampled from a man between 70 and 80 years old in good health. The chain joins TRBV25-1 to TRBJ2-3; TRBD2 might be the D (6 bases). The CDR3 loop is CASSGREVINTQYF. The CDR3, as DNA: TGTGCCAGCAGTGGGCGGGAAGTAATAAATACGCAGTATTTT.